Presented here are 27 T cell receptor beta chains from one specimen sequenced in a study of siplizumab effects on memory and regulatory T cells. Libraries were prepared by immunoSEQ multiplex PCR; TCRdb keeps only in-frame clonotypes and omits some of them. There are 97,000 or so clones in the sample; around nine tenths occur only once, and 0.9% to 1.3% lies in the top ten. The sequenced sample consisted of CD4+ T cells sorted from blood. The source of these receptors is a human donor in good health.

This clone was seen once. The V and J genes are TRBV11-2 and TRBJ2-7; 8 bases fit TRBD1. The J segment lost 3 bases and the V segment lost 0 bases, leaving 4 bases of the junction unmatched. The CDR3 is 15 residues long. The germline V gene encodes CDR1 SGHAT and CDR2 FQNNGV. The chain's CDR3 is CASSLEGTGVYEQYF. The CDR3 nucleotides are TGTGCCAGCAGCTTAGAGGGGACAGGCGTCTACGAGCAGTACTTC.

The V gene is TRBV15, the J gene TRBJ2-7; TRBD1 aligns across 8 bases. Germline V gives CDR1 LNHNV, CDR2 YYDKDF (reference sequence). The CDR3 covers 14 residues. V was pared by 3 bases and J by 3 bases, with 4 bases of the junction left unmatched. CDR3 loop: CATSSYRGSYEQYF. As DNA, the CDR3 is TGTGCCACCAGCAGTTACAGGGGGAGCTACGAGCAGTACTTC.

J is TRBJ2-6 and V is TRBV27; possible D gene TRBD1, 5 bases. Germline V gene lookup returns CDR1 MNHEY and CDR2 SMNVEV (reference sequence). The CDR3 is 14 amino acids. Trimming cost V 10 bases and J 3 bases, with 13 bases left between them. DNA for the CDR3: TGTGCCACCACCCCCAGGGATGGGGCCAACGTCCTGACTTTC. As protein: CATTPRDGANVLTF.

The chain links TRBV7-9 to TRBJ2-1, with D possibly being TRBD2 (6 bases). The V end was cut by 6 bases, the J end by 2 bases, with 14 bases between. This CDR3 contains 15 residues. CDR1 is SEHNR and CDR2 is FQNEAQ in the germline V gene (reference sequence). The CDR3 reads CASSSQRVTYNEQFF. The CDR3 DNA is TGTGCCAGCAGTTCGCAGCGGGTAACCTACAATGAGCAGTTCTTC.

The chain links TRBV28 to TRBJ1-5; 9 bases line up with TRBD1. There are 16 residues in the CDR3. V dropped 7 bases and J dropped 3; count of bases not matched to a gene: 10. Germline V gene lookup returns CDR1 MDHEN and CDR2 SYDVKM. The CDR3 region is CASKEGGQGFNQPQHF. CDR3 bases: TGTGCCAGCAAAGAAGGGGGACAGGGTTTCAATCAGCCCCAGCATTTT.

The V gene is TRBV4-1, the J gene TRBJ2-2, with a tentative D call TRBD1 (6 bases). Germline loops: CDR1 MGHRA, CDR2 YSYEKL. The ends were cut back, 6 bases at V and 4 bases at J, with 21 bases in the middle. This CDR3 contains 17 residues. In DNA form, the CDR3 reads TGCGCCAGCAGATACAGCCCGACAGGAACTTCCACCGGGGAGCTGTTTTTT. Translating it yields CASRYSPTGTSTGELFF.

The chain combines TRBV27 with TRBJ2-3; D gene unclear. The CDR3 runs to 15 residues. Deletions cut 1 base from V and 1 base from J, with 9 bases between. Per germline, CDR1 MNHEY and CDR2 SMNVEV (reference sequence). CDR3 bases: TGTGCCAGCAGTTTATATAGAAAAGGCACAGATACGCAGTATTTT. It translates to CASSLYRKGTDTQYF.

The chain recombines TRBV5-1 with TRBJ2-3, with TRBD2 matching over 9 bases. CDR3 length: 18 amino acids. Germline CDR1 and CDR2: SGHRS and YFSETQ. V trimming: 0 bases; J trimming: 1 base; junction bases outside the gene matches: 9. DNA for the CDR3: TGCGCCAGCAGCTTGGGGCTAGCGGGAAAAGGGCGCACAGATACGCAGTATTTT. Its protein is CASSLGLAGKGRTDTQYF.

The V call is TRBV19, the J call TRBJ1-3; D unclear. V lost 3 bases and J lost 1, with 10 bases in between. The CDR3 contains 15 residues. CDR1 is LNHDA and CDR2 is SQIVND in the germline V gene (reference sequence). Written as DNA, the CDR3 is TGTGCCAGTAGTATTAGTCTTCGTTCTGGAAACACCATATATTTT. Protein: CASSISLRSGNTIYF.

The count of this clone is one. The chain links TRBV5-5 to TRBJ2-7, with D perhaps TRBD1 (6 bases). CDR3 length: 15 amino acids. Germline CDR1 SGHKS, CDR2 YYEKEE (reference sequence). Trimming pared 0 bases from V and 1 base from J, leaving 11 bases between. In nucleotides, the CDR3 is TGTGCCAGCAGCTTGGCACCAGGACAGTCCTACGAGCAGTACTTC. Translation gives CASSLAPGQSYEQYF.

The chain links TRBV7-6 to TRBJ1-5; no firm D call. V was clipped by 1 base and J by 5 bases, with 6 bases between them. Germline V CDR1 and CDR2: SGHVS, FNYEAQ. The CDR3 sequence is 13 residues long. CDR3 in amino acids: CASSLVIDQPQHF. The CDR3 nucleotides are TGTGCCAGCAGCTTAGTGATCGATCAGCCCCAGCATTTT. The full variable domain, completed using reference TRBV7-6 and TRBJ1-5, is GAGVSQSPRYKVTKRGQDVALRCDPISGHVSLYWYRQALGQGPEFLTYFNYEAQQDKSGLPNDRFSAERPEGSISTLTIQRTEQRDSAMYRCASSLVIDQPQHFGDGTRLSIL.

In DNA form, the CDR3 reads TGTGCCAGCAGTGTTCTAGCGGAATCAGATACGCAGTATTTT. As protein: CASSVLAESDTQYF. This chain links TRBV2 with TRBJ2-3; 7 bases agree with TRBD2. The CDR3 is 14 amino acids. Trimming took 4 bases from V and 4 from J; bases not matched to a gene: 5. Germline-derived CDR1 and CDR2 are SNHLY and FYNNEI. The full variable domain, in which reference TRBV2 and TRBJ2-3 provide the parts outside the CDR3, is EPEVTQTPSHQVTQMGQEVILRCVPISNHLYFYWYRQILGQKVEFLVSFYNNEISEKSEIFDDQFSVERPDGSNFTLKIRSTKLEDSAMYFCASSVLAESDTQYFGPGTRLTVL.

The chain has TRBV19 and TRBJ2-5; D remains ambiguous. From germline, CDR1 is LNHDA and CDR2 SQIVND (reference sequence). There are 15 residues in the CDR3. V lost 3 bases and J 5 bases, leaving 16 bases between the germline ends. The DNA of the CDR3 is TGTGCCAGTAGTATGCCTAGAAACCGCCCGGAGACCCAGTACTTC. It specifies CASSMPRNRPETQYF.

This chain links TRBV6-4 with TRBJ2-1; D perhaps matches TRBD2 (5 bases). Trimming cost V 5 bases and J 7 bases, with 15 bases left between them. Germline CDR1 is MRHNA and CDR2 is SNTAGT. The CDR3 sequence is 14 residues long. The CDR3 region is CASSPGIKANEQFF. For the CDR3, the DNA is TGTGCCAGCAGTCCCGGGATCAAGGCGAATGAGCAGTTCTTC.

The chain recombines TRBV14 with TRBJ1-3, with a possible D match to TRBD1 (5 bases). Trimming stripped 6 bases from V and 0 bases from J, with 12 bases between. The V gene's germline CDR1 is SGHDN and CDR2 FVKESK. The CDR3 is 15 amino acids. This chain's CDR3 is CASSQSGLSGNTIYF. The CDR3 DNA reads as TGTGCCAGCAGTCAATCGGGGCTCTCTGGAAACACCATATATTTT.

The J gene is TRBJ2-5, the V gene TRBV11-3; 9 bases match TRBD2. Germline CDR1 is SGHNT and CDR2 is YENEEA. Trimming took 5 bases from V and 5 from J; bases not matched to a gene: 6. The CDR3 has 14 amino acids. The CDR3 nucleotides are TGTGCCAGCAGCCGCGGGGGGGACAGTGAGACCCAGTACTTC. It encodes CASSRGGDSETQYF.

The chain combines TRBV28 with TRBJ1-1; D is ambiguous. V was cut by 2 bases and J by 3 bases, with 10 bases left in between. CDR1 is MDHEN, CDR2 SYDVKM, per germline. The CDR3 has 14 residues. CDR3 in DNA: TGTGCCAGCAGTTTAATGGTAGGATACACTGAAGCTTTCTTT. Translated: CASSLMVGYTEAFF. Drawing the rest from reference TRBV28 and TRBJ1-1, the complete variable domain is DVKVTQSSRYLVKRTGEKVFLECVQDMDHENMFWYRQDPGLGLRLIYFSYDVKMKEKGDIPEGYSVSREKKERFSLILESASTNQTSMYLCASSLMVGYTEAFFGQGTRLTVV.

The gene calls are TRBV18 and TRBJ2-2, with 11 bases fitting TRBD2. Losses at the gene ends were 3 bases for V and 3 bases for J; bases not matched to a gene: 0. The V gene's germline CDR1 is KGHSH and CDR2 LQKENI. The length of the CDR3 is 15 residues. The CDR3 nucleotides read TGTGCCAGCTCACCGACTAGCGGGGACACCGGGGAGCTGTTTTTT. It yields the protein CASSPTSGDTGELFF. Using reference TRBV18 and TRBJ2-2 for the parts outside the CDR3, the full variable domain is NAGVMQNPRHLVRRRGQEARLRCSPMKGHSHVYWYRQLPEEGLKFMVYLQKENIIDESGMPKERFSAEFPKEGPSILRIQQVVRGDSAAYFCASSPTSGDTGELFFGEGSRLTVL.

This sequence joins TRBV2 and TRBJ1-3; tentative D call: TRBD1 (5 bases). CDR1 and CDR2 (germline): SNHLY, FYNNEI. V was trimmed by 7 bases and J by 9 bases, leaving 25 bases between them. CDR3 length equals 16 residues. CDR3 in DNA: TGTGCCAGCAACGATTTGGGACTGCAGCTCACTCCCACCATATATTTT. Translated, it gives CASNDLGLQLTPTIYF.

Written as DNA, the CDR3 is TGCGCCAGCAGTGTCCAGTTCGCGCAGTATTTT. Encoded protein: CASSVQFAQYF. V and J are TRBV10-2 and TRBJ2-3, with D unclear. CDR3 length: 11 residues. Germline V CDR1 and CDR2: WSHSY, SAAADI. The V end was cut by 4 bases, the J end by 10 bases, with 9 bases between.

J is TRBJ2-1 and V is TRBV4-1; 8 bases fit TRBD1. In germline, CDR1 is MGHRA, CDR2 YSYEKL. CDR3 length: 16 amino acids. Trimming at V came to 0 bases and at J to 3 bases, leaving 4 bases not matched to a gene. Here the CDR3 reads CASSQDRGPGYNEQFF. In nucleotides, the CDR3 is TGCGCCAGCAGCCAAGACAGGGGGCCCGGCTACAATGAGCAGTTCTTC.

Turning to this clone: Distinct nucleotide sequences in the sample also encode this CDR3. This chain connects TRBV5-1 to TRBJ2-7, with 8 bases lining up with TRBD1. The CDR3 sequence is 14 residues long. Germline V gene data show CDR1 as SGHRS and CDR2 as YFSETQ. With V trimmed by 2 bases and J by 3 bases, 4 bases remained unmatched. The CDR3 loop reads CASSFSGGSYEQYF. The CDR3 nucleotides are TGCGCCAGCAGCTTTTCAGGGGGCAGCTACGAGCAGTACTTC.

This clone was observed a handful of times. The gene calls are TRBV29-1 and TRBJ1-2; D is undetermined. Germline values: CDR1 SQVTM, CDR2 ANQGSEA. The CDR3 runs to 13 residues. The V end was cut by 1 base, the J end by 2 bases, with 8 bases between. CDR3 in amino acids: CSVEVPTNYGYTF. CDR3 sequence (DNA): TGCAGCGTTGAAGTTCCGACCAACTATGGCTACACCTTC.

The rearrangement joins TRBV30 to TRBJ2-2, with TRBD1 matching 7 bases. The CDR3 spans 18 residues. V gave up 0 bases and J gave up 0 bases; unmatched junction bases: 10. Germline V gene lookup returns CDR1 GTSNPN and CDR2 SVGIG (reference sequence). CDR3 bases: TGTGCCTGGAGTGTAGGGGGCCCCCTGGGCTCGAACACCGGGGAGCTGTTTTTT. Its translation: CAWSVGGPLGSNTGELFF.

This clone occurred once. The chain carries TRBV27 and TRBJ2-1, with TRBD2 matching over 12 bases. Trimming removed 5 bases from V and 6 bases from J; junction bases left unmatched: 8. This CDR3 comprises 16 residues. Germline CDR1 and CDR2: MNHEY and SMNVEV (reference sequence). The CDR3 loop is CASSHPTTSGSNEQFF. The CDR3 DNA reads as TGTGCCAGCAGTCACCCAACGACTAGCGGGAGCAATGAGCAGTTCTTC.

This clone was counted a few times. V usage is TRBV27 and J usage is TRBJ1-5, with a possible D match to TRBD1 (5 bases). Germline V gives CDR1 MNHEY, CDR2 SMNVEV (reference sequence). The CDR3 loop spans 14 amino acids. Trimming shortened V by 6 bases and J by 6 bases, and 15 bases separated the two germline ends. The CDR3 region is CASRVGRVGQPQHF. The CDR3 DNA reads TGTGCCAGCAGGGTAGGCAGGGTGGGTCAGCCCCAGCATTTT.

In the case of this clone: Distinct nucleotide sequences in the sample also encode this CDR3. V gene TRBV18 combines with J gene TRBJ1-1, with D uncertain. There are 12 residues in the CDR3. The germline V gene encodes CDR1 KGHSH and CDR2 LQKENI. V lost 3 bases, J lost 4 bases, and 6 bases lay in between. CDR3 DNA: TGTGCCAGCTCACCGCAGTCCACTGAAGCTTTCTTT. This codes for CASSPQSTEAFF.